The sequence of this T cell receptor beta chain was determined in a study of cytomegalovirus exposure and HLA in healthy donors. General study results and limits: The authors later linked a missense DCLRE1C variant to TCR beta V- and J-gene trimming.

Germline V gene sequence: CDR1 SGHRS, CDR2 YFSETQ. This CDR3 contains 14 residues. V was shortened by 3 bases and J by 3 bases, with 9 bases between the two germline ends. This clone was counted between two and nine times. Its target is unknown. In the PCR, 60 Vbeta and 13 Jbeta primers were used. Profiled with immunoSEQ multiplex PCR; TCRdb holds only in-frame clones, not every one. The sample shows 150,000 to 200,000 clones, roughly 85% of them seen only once. Everyone who donated was a healthy bone marrow donor. The material sequenced was PBMCs. The chain employs TRBV5-1 and TRBJ2-2; a weak D match, TRBD2 (6 bases). The sequence came from a man between 18 and 29 years old in good health and CMV-seropositive. The CDR3 bases are TGCGCCAGCAGCTGGGGACTCCACACCGGGGAGCTGTTTTTT. It encodes CASSWGLHTGELFF.